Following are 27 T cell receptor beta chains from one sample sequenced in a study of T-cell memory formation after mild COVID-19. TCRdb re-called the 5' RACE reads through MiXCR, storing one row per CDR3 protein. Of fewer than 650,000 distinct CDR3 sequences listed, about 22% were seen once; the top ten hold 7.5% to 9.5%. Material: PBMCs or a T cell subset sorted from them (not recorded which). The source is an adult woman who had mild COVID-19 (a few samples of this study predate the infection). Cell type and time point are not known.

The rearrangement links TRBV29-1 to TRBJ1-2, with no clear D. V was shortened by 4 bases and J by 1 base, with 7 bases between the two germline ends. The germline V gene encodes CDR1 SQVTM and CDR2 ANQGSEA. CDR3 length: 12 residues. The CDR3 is CSVAAGNYGYTF. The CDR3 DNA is TGCAGCGTTGCTGCGGGTAACTATGGCTACACCTTC.

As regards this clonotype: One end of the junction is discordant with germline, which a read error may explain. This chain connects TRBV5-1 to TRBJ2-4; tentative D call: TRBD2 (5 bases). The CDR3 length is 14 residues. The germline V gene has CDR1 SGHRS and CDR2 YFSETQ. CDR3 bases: TGCGCCAGCAGCAAACTAGAGGGCGAAAACAGTCAGTACTTC. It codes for CASSKLEGENSQYF.

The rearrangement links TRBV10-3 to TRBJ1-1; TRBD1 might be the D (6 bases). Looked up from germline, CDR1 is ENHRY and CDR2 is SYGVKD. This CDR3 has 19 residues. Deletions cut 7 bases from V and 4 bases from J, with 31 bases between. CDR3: CAIKGTLEYRGPVSTEAFF. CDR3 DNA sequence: TGTGCCATCAAGGGGACATTGGAGTATCGGGGGCCGGTAAGCACTGAAGCTTTCTTT.

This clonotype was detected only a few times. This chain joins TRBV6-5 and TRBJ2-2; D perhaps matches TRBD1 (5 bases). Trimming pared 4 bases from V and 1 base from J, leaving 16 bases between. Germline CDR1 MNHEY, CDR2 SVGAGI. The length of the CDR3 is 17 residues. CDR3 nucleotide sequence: TGTGCCAGCAGTTTCCTTTCAGGGAACGGGAACACCGGGGAGCTGTTTTTT. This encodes CASSFLSGNGNTGELFF.

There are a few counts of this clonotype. The CDR3 bases are TGCGCCAGCAGCCCGGGCGTCGGGGAGCTGTTTTTT. Translating gives CASSPGVGELFF. V gene TRBV5-1 combines with J gene TRBJ2-2; D unresolved. The CDR3 is 12 amino acids. The germline V gene has CDR1 SGHRS and CDR2 YFSETQ. The V end lost 4 bases, the J end lost 7 bases, and 8 bases lay between the germline ends.

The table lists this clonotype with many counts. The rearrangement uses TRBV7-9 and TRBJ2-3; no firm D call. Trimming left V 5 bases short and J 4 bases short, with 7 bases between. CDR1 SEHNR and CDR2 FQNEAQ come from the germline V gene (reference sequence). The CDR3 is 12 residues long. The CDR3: CASSPLSDTQYF. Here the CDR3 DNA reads TGTGCCAGCAGCCCCCTTTCAGATACGCAGTATTTT.

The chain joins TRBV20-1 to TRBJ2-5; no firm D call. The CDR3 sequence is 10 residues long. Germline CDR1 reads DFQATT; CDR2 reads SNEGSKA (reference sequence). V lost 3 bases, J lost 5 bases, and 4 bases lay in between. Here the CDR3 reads CSASLETQYF. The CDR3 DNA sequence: TGCAGTGCTAGTTTGGAGACCCAGTACTTC.

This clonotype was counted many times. In DNA, the CDR3 is TGCGCCAGCAGCCAAGATTGGGGGACAGGGTCCAACGAGCAGTACTTC. It is translated as CASSQDWGTGSNEQYF. This chain joins TRBV4-3 and TRBJ2-7; 9 nucleotides agree with TRBD1. V lost 0 bases, J lost 5 bases, and 8 bases stayed unmatched. This CDR3 has 16 amino acids. CDR1 and CDR2 (germline): LGHNA, YSLEER.

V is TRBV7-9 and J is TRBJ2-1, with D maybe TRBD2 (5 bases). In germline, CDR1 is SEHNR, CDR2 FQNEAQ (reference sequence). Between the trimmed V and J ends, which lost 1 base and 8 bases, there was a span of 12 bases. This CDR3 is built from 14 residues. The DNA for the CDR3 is TGTGCCAGCAGCTTAGAGCCTAGCATCTATGAGCAGTTCTTC. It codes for CASSLEPSIYEQFF.

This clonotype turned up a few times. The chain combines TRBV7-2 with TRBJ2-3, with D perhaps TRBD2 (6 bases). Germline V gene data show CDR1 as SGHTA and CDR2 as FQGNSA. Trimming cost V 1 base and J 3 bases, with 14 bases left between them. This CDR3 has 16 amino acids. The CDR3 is CASSLVAGRNTDTQYF. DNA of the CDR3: TGTGCCAGCAGCTTAGTGGCGGGGAGAAATACAGATACGCAGTATTTT.

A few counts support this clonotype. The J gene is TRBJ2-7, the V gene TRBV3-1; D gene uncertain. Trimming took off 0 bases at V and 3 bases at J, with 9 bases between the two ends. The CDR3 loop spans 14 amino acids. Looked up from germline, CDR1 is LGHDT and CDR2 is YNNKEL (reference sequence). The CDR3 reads CASSQEPALYEQYF. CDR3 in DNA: TGTGCCAGCAGCCAAGAACCCGCCCTCTACGAGCAGTACTTC.

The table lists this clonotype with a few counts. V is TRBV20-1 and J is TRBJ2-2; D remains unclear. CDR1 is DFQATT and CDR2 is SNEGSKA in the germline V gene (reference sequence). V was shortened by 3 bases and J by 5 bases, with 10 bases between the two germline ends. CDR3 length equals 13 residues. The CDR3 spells CSASPRITGELFF. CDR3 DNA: TGCAGTGCTAGCCCGCGTATTACCGGGGAGCTGTTTTTT.

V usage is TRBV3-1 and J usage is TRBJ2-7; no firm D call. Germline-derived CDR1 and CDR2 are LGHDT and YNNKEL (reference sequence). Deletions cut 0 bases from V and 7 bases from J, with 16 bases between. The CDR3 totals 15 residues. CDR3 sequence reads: CASSQELAVVKEQYF. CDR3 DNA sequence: TGTGCCAGCAGCCAAGAACTCGCGGTAGTGAAAGAGCAGTACTTC.

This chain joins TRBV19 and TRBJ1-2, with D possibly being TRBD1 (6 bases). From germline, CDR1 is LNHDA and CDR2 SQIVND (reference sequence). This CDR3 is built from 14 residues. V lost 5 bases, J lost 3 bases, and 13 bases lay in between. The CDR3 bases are TGTGCCAGTAGTCTGGGGGGCTTTGACTATGGCTACACCTTC. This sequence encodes CASSLGGFDYGYTF.

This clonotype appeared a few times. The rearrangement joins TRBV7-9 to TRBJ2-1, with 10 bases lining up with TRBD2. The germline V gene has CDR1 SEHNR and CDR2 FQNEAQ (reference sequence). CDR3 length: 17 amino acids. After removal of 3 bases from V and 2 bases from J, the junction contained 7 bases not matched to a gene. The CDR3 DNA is TGTGCCAGCAGCTTTCGCGTTGGACTAGCGGCCTACAATGAGCAGTTCTTC. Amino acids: CASSFRVGLAAYNEQFF. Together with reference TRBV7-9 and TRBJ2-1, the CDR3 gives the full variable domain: DTGVSQNPRHKITKRGQNVTFRCDPISEHNRLYWYRQTLGQGPEFLTYFQNEAQLEKSRLLSDRFSAERPKGSFSTLEIQRTEQGDSAMYLCASSFRVGLAAYNEQFFGPGTRLTVL.

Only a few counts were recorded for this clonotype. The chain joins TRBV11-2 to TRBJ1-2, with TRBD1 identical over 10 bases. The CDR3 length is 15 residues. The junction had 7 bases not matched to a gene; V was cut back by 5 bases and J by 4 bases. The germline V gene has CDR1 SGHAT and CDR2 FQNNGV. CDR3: CASSREGTGVYGYTF. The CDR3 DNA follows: TGTGCCAGCAGCCGAGAAGGGACAGGGGTCTATGGCTACACCTTC.

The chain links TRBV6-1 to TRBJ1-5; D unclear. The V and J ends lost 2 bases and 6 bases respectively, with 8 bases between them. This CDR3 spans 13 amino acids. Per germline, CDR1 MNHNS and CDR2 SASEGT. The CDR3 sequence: CASSERAIQPQHF. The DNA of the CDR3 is TGTGCCAGCAGTGAAAGGGCAATTCAGCCCCAGCATTTT.

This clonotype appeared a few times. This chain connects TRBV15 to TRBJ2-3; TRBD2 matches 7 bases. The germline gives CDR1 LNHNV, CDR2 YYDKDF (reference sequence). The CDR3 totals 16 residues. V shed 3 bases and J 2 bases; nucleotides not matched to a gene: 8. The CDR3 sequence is CATSRGVGGDTDTQYF. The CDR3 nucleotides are TGTGCCACCAGCAGGGGCGTGGGGGGGGACACAGATACGCAGTATTTT.

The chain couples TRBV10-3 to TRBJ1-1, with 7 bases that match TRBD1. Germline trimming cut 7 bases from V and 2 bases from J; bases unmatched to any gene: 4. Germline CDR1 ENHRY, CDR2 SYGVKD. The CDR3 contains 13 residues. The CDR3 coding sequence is TGTGCCATCATGGGACAGACTAACACTGAAGCTTTCTTT. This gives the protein CAIMGQTNTEAFF.

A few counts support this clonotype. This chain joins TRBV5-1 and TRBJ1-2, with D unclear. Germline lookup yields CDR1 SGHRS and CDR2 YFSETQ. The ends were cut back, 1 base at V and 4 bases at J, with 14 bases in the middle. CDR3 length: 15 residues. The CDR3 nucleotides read TGCGCCAGCAGCTTGAGTGGCAGCATGGCCTATGGCTACACCTTC. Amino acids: CASSLSGSMAYGYTF.

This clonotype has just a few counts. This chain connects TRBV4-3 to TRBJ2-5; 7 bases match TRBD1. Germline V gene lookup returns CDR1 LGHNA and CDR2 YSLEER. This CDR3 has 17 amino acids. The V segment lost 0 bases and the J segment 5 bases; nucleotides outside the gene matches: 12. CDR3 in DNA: TGCGCCAGCAGCCAAGAGTTGGGCAGGGGGTACGGGGAGACCCAGTACTTC. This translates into CASSQELGRGYGETQYF.

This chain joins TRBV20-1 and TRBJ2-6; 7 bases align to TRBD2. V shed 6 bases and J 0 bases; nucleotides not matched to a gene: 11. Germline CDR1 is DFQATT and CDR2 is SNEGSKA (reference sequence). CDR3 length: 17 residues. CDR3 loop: CSASSGGVGSGANVLTF. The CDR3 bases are TGCAGTGCCTCCAGTGGGGGGGTTGGCTCTGGGGCCAACGTCCTGACTTTC.

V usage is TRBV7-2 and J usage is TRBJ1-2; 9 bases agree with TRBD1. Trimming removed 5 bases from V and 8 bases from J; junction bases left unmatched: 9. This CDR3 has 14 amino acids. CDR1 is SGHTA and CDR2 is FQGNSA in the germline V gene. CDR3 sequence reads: CASSAGQGMGGYTF. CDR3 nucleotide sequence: TGTGCCAGCAGCGCGGGACAGGGTATGGGAGGCTACACCTTC.

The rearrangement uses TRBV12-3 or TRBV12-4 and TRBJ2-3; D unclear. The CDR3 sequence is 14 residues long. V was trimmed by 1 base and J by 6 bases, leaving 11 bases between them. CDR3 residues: CASSLGVVPDTQYF. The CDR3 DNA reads TGTGCCAGCAGTTTAGGGGTAGTACCCGATACGCAGTATTTT.

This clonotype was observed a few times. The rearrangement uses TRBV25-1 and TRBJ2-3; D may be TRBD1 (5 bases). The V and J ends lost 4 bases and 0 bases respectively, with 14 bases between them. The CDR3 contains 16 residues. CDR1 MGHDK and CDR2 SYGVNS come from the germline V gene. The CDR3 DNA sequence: TGTGCCAGCAGTGCGGCAGGACACCCTAGCACAGATACGCAGTATTTT. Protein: CASSAAGHPSTDTQYF.

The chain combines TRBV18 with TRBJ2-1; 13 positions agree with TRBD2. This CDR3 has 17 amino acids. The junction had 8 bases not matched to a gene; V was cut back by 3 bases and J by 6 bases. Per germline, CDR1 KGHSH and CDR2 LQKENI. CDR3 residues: CASSPWTSGSGGNEQFF. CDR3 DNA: TGTGCCAGCTCACCTTGGACTAGCGGGAGCGGGGGCAATGAGCAGTTCTTC. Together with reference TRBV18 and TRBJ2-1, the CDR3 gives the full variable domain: NAGVMQNPRHLVRRRGQEARLRCSPMKGHSHVYWYRQLPEEGLKFMVYLQKENIIDESGMPKERFSAEFPKEGPSILRIQQVVRGDSAAYFCASSPWTSGSGGNEQFFGPGTRLTVL.

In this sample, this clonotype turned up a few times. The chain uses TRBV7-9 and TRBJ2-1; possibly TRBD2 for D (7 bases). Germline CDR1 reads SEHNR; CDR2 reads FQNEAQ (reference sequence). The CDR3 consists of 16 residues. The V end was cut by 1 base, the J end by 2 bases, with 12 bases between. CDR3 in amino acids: CASSLVTGGTYNEQFF. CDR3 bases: TGTGCCAGCAGCTTAGTGACGGGGGGCACCTACAATGAGCAGTTCTTC.